These 27 T cell receptor beta chains were all obtained from the same sample, sequenced in a study of beta chain features in type 1 diabetes (dated by TCRdb to between 2018 and 2020). Receptors were amplified or captured by the immunoSEQ multiplex PCR assay. The entire isolated RNA was reverse transcribed using the High Capacity cDNA Reverse Transcription Kit, and thus expressed TCRB transcripts were sequenced. TCRdb limited this immuneACCESS table to in-frame rearrangements with V and J called. A share of clones is missing; checked studies link under half to unresolved V genes, and the rest is unexplained. The sample table records hundreds of thousands of clones; roughly 15% of these occur just once. The ten biggest clones cover approximately 0.093% of the sample. Sequences were obtained from naive CD4+ T cells from blood. In the paper's terms, the cell subset or site label means: true naive CD4+ T cells. The origin of the receptors is a man aged 18 to 35 in good health.

This clone was seen more than once but under ten times. The CDR3 loop reads CASSSLTSNLREQYF. In nucleotides, the CDR3 is TGCGCCAGCAGCTCCCTAACTAGTAACCTACGCGAGCAGTACTTC. The chain recombines TRBV4-1 with TRBJ2-7, with D possibly matching TRBD2 (5 bases). V was trimmed by 5 bases and J by 6 bases, leaving 20 bases between them. CDR1 is MGHRA and CDR2 is YSYEKL in the germline V gene. The CDR3 has 15 residues.

V and J are TRBV11-1 and TRBJ2-3; 11 nucleotides match TRBD2. Trimming removed 6 bases from V and 3 bases from J; junction bases left unmatched: 5. The germline gives CDR1 SGHAT, CDR2 FQDESV (reference sequence). The CDR3 sequence is 15 residues long. Here the CDR3 reads CASSIRLAGTDTQYF. As DNA, the CDR3 is TGTGCCAGCAGTATCCGACTAGCGGGAACAGATACGCAGTATTTT. Combining the CDR3 with reference TRBV11-1 and TRBJ2-3 gives the whole variable domain EAEVAQSPRYKITEKSQAVAFWCDPISGHATLYWYRQILGQGPELLVQFQDESVVDDSQLPKDRFSAERLKGVDSTLKIQPAELGDSAMYLCASSIRLAGTDTQYFGPGTRLTVL.

This clone occurred a few times. The chain joins TRBV13 to TRBJ2-7; 10 bases line up with TRBD1. The CDR3 extends over 15 amino acids. V was pared by 5 bases and J by 3 bases, with 7 bases of the junction left unmatched. Germline CDR1 is PRHDT and CDR2 is FYEKMQ (reference sequence). The CDR3 sequence is CASSRTGDRGYEQYF. In DNA form, the CDR3 reads TGTGCCAGCAGCCGAACCGGGGACAGGGGCTACGAGCAGTACTTC.

The gene calls are TRBV5-1 and TRBJ2-5; 7 bases are shared with TRBD1. This CDR3 region has 15 residues. Germline trimming cut 4 bases from V and 4 bases from J; bases unmatched to any gene: 10. Germline V lookup: CDR1 SGHRS, CDR2 YFSETQ. This CDR3 is CASSGGRGYGETQYF. The DNA for the CDR3 is TGCGCCAGCAGCGGTGGCAGGGGGTATGGAGAGACCCAGTACTTC.

The chain is built from TRBV6-1 and TRBJ2-5; 9 bases match TRBD1. V was clipped by 7 bases and J by 4 bases; unmatched bases: 7. Per germline, CDR1 MNHNS and CDR2 SASEGT. The CDR3 runs to 14 residues. The CDR3 is CASKTGGLGETQYF. The CDR3 DNA reads as TGTGCCAGCAAGACAGGGGGATTGGGAGAGACCCAGTACTTC.

V gene TRBV11-3 combines with J gene TRBJ2-1, with 14 bases that match TRBD2. V was clipped by 4 bases and J by 8 bases; unmatched bases: 7. Germline V gives CDR1 SGHNT, CDR2 YENEEA. The CDR3 loop spans 16 amino acids. Here the CDR3 reads CASSSSGTSGGDEQFF. The CDR3 DNA sequence: TGTGCCAGCAGCTCTTCCGGGACTAGCGGGGGCGATGAGCAGTTCTTC.

This clone turned up a few times. The chain links TRBV28 to TRBJ2-4, with 7 bases that match TRBD1. The V gene's germline CDR1 is MDHEN and CDR2 SYDVKM. The CDR3 totals 14 residues. Trimming took 6 bases from V and 6 from J; bases not matched to a gene: 8. CDR3 nucleotides: TGTGCCAGCAGCCGGGACAGAACCGTAAACATTCAGTACTTC. Residues: CASSRDRTVNIQYF.

The V gene is TRBV29-1, the J gene TRBJ2-2, with D possibly TRBD1 on 6 matching bases. This CDR3 contains 15 residues. Germline loops: CDR1 SQVTM, CDR2 ANQGSEA. The germline V and J ends were trimmed by 6 bases and 0 bases, with 14 bases remaining between them. The CDR3 loop reads CSVESQGTNTGELFF. The DNA for the CDR3 is TGCAGCGTCGAAAGTCAGGGGACGAACACCGGGGAGCTGTTTTTT.

This sequence joins TRBV6-5 and TRBJ2-4, with 7 bases matching TRBD1. CDR3 length: 14 residues. CDR1 and CDR2 (germline): MNHEY, SVGAGI. The J segment lost 7 bases and the V segment lost 0 bases, leaving 3 bases of the junction unmatched. Here the CDR3 DNA reads TGTGCCAGCAGTTACTCTCGCAGGGGGAACATTCAGTACTTC. The encoded protein is CASSYSRRGNIQYF.

On this clone: Other nucleotide sequences in the sample specify the same CDR3. The chain recombines TRBV2 with TRBJ2-7; D is unresolved. The CDR3 has 11 amino acids. V dropped 3 bases and J dropped 4 bases, with 4 bases sitting between them. Germline CDR1 is SNHLY and CDR2 is FYNNEI. The CDR3 is CASSERYEQYF. CDR3 coding DNA: TGTGCCAGCAGTGAGCGATACGAGCAGTACTTC.

V usage is TRBV9 and J usage is TRBJ2-1; D call uncertain. Between the trimmed V and J ends, which lost 0 bases and 4 bases, there was a span of 8 bases. Germline CDR1 SGDLS, CDR2 YYNGEE. The CDR3 length is 14 residues. In nucleotides, the CDR3 is TGTGCCAGCAGCGTAGCCAGCCTATACAATGAGCAGTTCTTC. Protein: CASSVASLYNEQFF. The full variable domain, its missing parts supplied by reference TRBV9 and TRBJ2-1, is DSGVTQTPKHLITATGQRVTLRCSPRSGDLSVYWYQQSLDQGLQFLIQYYNGEERAKGNILERFSAQQFPDLHSELNLSSLELGDSALYFCASSVASLYNEQFFGPGTRLTVL.

J is TRBJ2-1 and V is TRBV6-5; TRBD2 agrees at 7 bases. CDR3 length: 16 residues. V shed 8 bases and J 3 bases; nucleotides not matched to a gene: 13. In germline, CDR1 is MNHEY, CDR2 SVGAGI. In DNA form, the CDR3 reads TGTGCCAGCTGTTTCGGTGGAAGCGGGAACTACAATGAGCAGTTCTTC. It specifies CASCFGGSGNYNEQFF.

The rearrangement links TRBV18 to TRBJ2-3, with D hard to call. V was trimmed by 2 bases and J by 6 bases, leaving 3 bases between them. This CDR3 has 11 residues. Germline-derived CDR1 and CDR2 are KGHSH and LQKENI. The CDR3 loop is CASSPFDTQYF. CDR3 sequence (DNA): TGTGCCAGCTCACCATTCGATACGCAGTATTTT. Full variable domain (rest looked up from reference TRBV18 and TRBJ2-3): NAGVMQNPRHLVRRRGQEARLRCSPMKGHSHVYWYRQLPEEGLKFMVYLQKENIIDESGMPKERFSAEFPKEGPSILRIQQVVRGDSAAYFCASSPFDTQYFGPGTRLTVL.

CDR3 bases: TGTGCCAGCAGCTCGGCCACTCTGACAGGGACGCAGTATTTT. Translation gives CASSSATLTGTQYF. J is TRBJ2-3 and V is TRBV7-7; 7 positions match TRBD1. Germline CDR1 is SSHAT and CDR2 is FNYEAQ (reference sequence). The CDR3 loop spans 14 amino acids. J was trimmed by 9 bases and V by 4 bases; bases with no gene match: 10.

The V gene is TRBV5-1, the J gene TRBJ2-3, with D perhaps TRBD2 (6 bases). The CDR3 consists of 14 residues. Germline V gene data show CDR1 as SGHRS and CDR2 as YFSETQ. The V gene lost 5 bases and the J gene lost 2 bases, with 12 bases spanning the gap. The CDR3 here is CASREGPATDTQYF. The CDR3 DNA reads as TGCGCCAGCAGGGAGGGGCCTGCCACAGATACGCAGTATTTT.

The chain couples TRBV25-1 to TRBJ1-5; D is uncertain. The CDR3 has 16 amino acids. Trimming removed 6 bases at V and 0 bases at J, with 15 bases between. Germline V gene data show CDR1 as MGHDK and CDR2 as SYGVNS. The CDR3 nucleotides read TGTGCCAGCAGCCCTTCTAGGGATCATAGCAATCAGCCCCAGCATTTT. It translates to CASSPSRDHSNQPQHF.

This clone occurred a few times. The chain couples TRBV1 to TRBJ1-2; TRBD1, the table's D call, was not compared with the DNA. TRBV1 is noted as a pseudogene. This CDR3 is 13 amino acids long. The CDR3 loop reads CTSSHGTGDGYTF. The CDR3 DNA reads as TGCACCAGCAGCCACGGGACAGGGGACGGCTACACCTTC.

The sample holds a few counts of this clone. The J gene is TRBJ2-7, the V gene TRBV21-1; TRBD1 is the table's D call and was not checked against the DNA. TRBV21-1 is noted as a pseudogene. The CDR3 has 13 residues. The chain's CDR3 is CASSMDRGNEQYF. In DNA, the CDR3 is TGTGCCAGCAGCATGGACAGGGGTAACGAGCAGTACTTC.

This clone showed up just a few times. The chain has TRBV27 and TRBJ1-2; the D gene is possibly TRBD1 (5 bases). This CDR3 has 14 amino acids. Trimming took off 2 bases at V and 8 bases at J, with 15 bases between the two ends. Germline V CDR1 and CDR2: MNHEY, SMNVEV (reference sequence). CDR3 in DNA: TGTGCCAGCAGTTTACGGGACCCTTTCGGGGGCTACACCTTC. Amino acid sequence: CASSLRDPFGGYTF.

In regard to this clone: In the same sample, other DNA sequences code for this CDR3. The rearrangement uses TRBV6-6 and TRBJ2-7; D remains unclear. Between the trimmed V and J ends, which lost 6 bases and 0 bases, there was a span of 6 bases. This CDR3 is built from 12 residues. Germline values: CDR1 MNHNY, CDR2 SVGAGI (reference sequence). CDR3 sequence: CASSGSSYEQYF. DNA for the CDR3: TGTGCCAGCAGCGGTAGCTCCTACGAGCAGTACTTC.

CDR3 sequence: CASSLSQPKLTGELFF. The CDR3 nucleotides are TGTGCCAGCAGCTTGTCTCAACCTAAATTAACCGGGGAGCTGTTTTTT. The J gene is TRBJ2-2, the V gene TRBV7-3; D not certain. Germline values: CDR1 SGHTA, CDR2 FQGTGA. The CDR3 contains 16 residues. Trimming left V 3 bases short and J 5 bases short, with 16 bases between.

The chain is built from TRBV7-2 and TRBJ1-4; the match to TRBD1 covers 11 bases. This CDR3 has 17 residues. Trimming at V came to 1 base and at J to 3 bases, leaving 4 bases not matched to a gene. CDR1 is SGHTA and CDR2 is FQGNSA in the germline V gene. The CDR3 region has the DNA TGTGCCAGCAGCTTAGAGGGACAGGGGGTGCCTAATGAAAAACTGTTTTTT. Protein: CASSLEGQGVPNEKLFF.

The sample holds a few counts of this clone. The chain has TRBV9 and TRBJ1-2, with 7 bases matching TRBD1. Germline CDR1 and CDR2: SGDLS and YYNGEE. This CDR3 has 15 amino acids. V lost 3 bases, J lost 0 bases, and 5 bases stayed unmatched. CDR3 in amino acids: CASSGRQGANYGYTF. The DNA of the CDR3 is TGTGCCAGCAGCGGACGACAGGGAGCTAACTATGGCTACACCTTC. The full variable domain, completed using reference TRBV9 and TRBJ1-2, is DSGVTQTPKHLITATGQRVTLRCSPRSGDLSVYWYQQSLDQGLQFLIQYYNGEERAKGNILERFSAQQFPDLHSELNLSSLELGDSALYFCASSGRQGANYGYTFGSGTRLTVV.

This clone appeared a few times. The chain couples TRBV4-3 to TRBJ1-2, with TRBD1 identical over 10 bases. V trimming: 8 bases; J trimming: 8 bases; junction bases outside the gene matches: 17. Germline assignment: CDR1 LGHNA and CDR2 YSLEER. CDR3 length: 16 amino acids. This chain's CDR3 is CASAELNSGQGRGYTF. CDR3 bases: TGCGCCAGCGCAGAATTAAATTCGGGACAGGGGCGAGGCTACACCTTC.

The chain joins TRBV7-3 to TRBJ2-3, with 12 bases that match TRBD2. The CDR3 has 15 amino acids. V shed 5 bases, J shed 2 bases, and the junction held 2 bases outside the gene matches. Germline assignment: CDR1 SGHTA and CDR2 FQGTGA. This CDR3 reads CASSRTSGVTDTQYF. CDR3 bases: TGTGCCAGCAGCCGGACTAGCGGGGTCACAGATACGCAGTATTTT.

V is TRBV7-3 and J is TRBJ2-5, with 7 bases matching TRBD1. From germline, CDR1 is SGHTA and CDR2 FQGTGA. The CDR3 contains 15 residues. The V gene end was trimmed by 4 bases and the J gene end by 7 bases; junction bases not matched to a gene: 12. For the CDR3, the DNA is TGTGCCAGCAGCTCACTACCGGGACAGATCTGGACCCAGTACTTC. This encodes CASSSLPGQIWTQYF.

This chain connects TRBV10-3 to TRBJ2-7; 7 bases are shared with TRBD2. The V gene end was trimmed by 5 bases and the J gene end by 2 bases; junction bases not matched to a gene: 6. Germline V CDR1 and CDR2: ENHRY, SYGVKD. This CDR3 spans 14 amino acids. In nucleotides, the CDR3 is TGTGCCATCAGTAACTACCGGGAGGCCTACGAGCAGTACTTC. Its protein is CAISNYREAYEQYF.